This T cell receptor (beta chain) stems from a study of T cell responses to AZD1222 COVID-19 vaccine. On the study more broadly: The analysis combined second doses at about 4 or about 12 weeks.

Measured with immunoSEQ multiplex PCR; TCRdb has only the in-frame clones, and not every one. Here the sample spans roughly 91,000 clones, about nine tenths being singletons. This clone was picked up one time. What it binds is unknown. The length of the CDR3 is 14 residues. Germline V gene lookup returns CDR1 KGHSH and CDR2 LQKENI. J lost 5 bases, V lost 2 bases, and 4 bases had no gene match. General observations from the study: Regions left unmutated in variants are reportedly the target of nearly half of spike-specific TCRs.

The chain combines TRBV18 with TRBJ1-1, with 8 bases that match TRBD1. The sequenced sample was peripheral blood, obtained on day 0 of AZD1222 vaccination. The clonotype was recovered from an adult in good health. CDR3 sequence: CASSPTTGVTEAFF. The CDR3 DNA reads as TGTGCCAGCTCACCAACGACAGGGGTTACTGAAGCTTTCTTT. Drawing the rest from reference TRBV18 and TRBJ1-1, the complete variable domain is NAGVMQNPRHLVRRRGQEARLRCSPMKGHSHVYWYRQLPEEGLKFMVYLQKENIIDESGMPKERFSAEFPKEGPSILRIQQVVRGDSAAYFCASSPTTGVTEAFFGQGTRLTVV.